The T cell receptor (beta chain) under discussion was sequenced for a study of human T cells and chemical hapten exposure. Study results and caveats: Sensitization with DPC brought no change to TCRs above 1 in 1000 in frequency. Expanded TCR sets contained significantly more large CDR3 similarity clusters than controls.

Comment on this clonotype: Its antigen is currently unknown.

Noted time point: pre-sensitization, week 0. Treatment indicated: therapeutic diphenylcyclopropenone sensitization with weekly scalp DPC. The CDR3 spans 13 residues. V lost 4 bases to trimming and J lost 4 bases, with 10 bases between them. Germline V gives CDR1 MNHEY, CDR2 SMNVEV (reference sequence). TCRdb re-called the RACE reads with MiXCR, one entry per CDR3 protein. The data show 250,000 or so distinct CDR3 sequences, approximately 7.5% seen once. The receptor was isolated from a young man with alopecia areata. Some clones in this sample may be carry-over from other donors' samples. This material consisted of whole blood, taken in connection with sensitization to the hapten diphenylcyclopropenone (DPC). This chain links TRBV27 with TRBJ1-1; D is undetermined. DNA for the CDR3: TGTGCCAGCAGTTCCATTCCCCGCACTGAAGCTTTCTTT. Protein: CASSSIPRTEAFF.